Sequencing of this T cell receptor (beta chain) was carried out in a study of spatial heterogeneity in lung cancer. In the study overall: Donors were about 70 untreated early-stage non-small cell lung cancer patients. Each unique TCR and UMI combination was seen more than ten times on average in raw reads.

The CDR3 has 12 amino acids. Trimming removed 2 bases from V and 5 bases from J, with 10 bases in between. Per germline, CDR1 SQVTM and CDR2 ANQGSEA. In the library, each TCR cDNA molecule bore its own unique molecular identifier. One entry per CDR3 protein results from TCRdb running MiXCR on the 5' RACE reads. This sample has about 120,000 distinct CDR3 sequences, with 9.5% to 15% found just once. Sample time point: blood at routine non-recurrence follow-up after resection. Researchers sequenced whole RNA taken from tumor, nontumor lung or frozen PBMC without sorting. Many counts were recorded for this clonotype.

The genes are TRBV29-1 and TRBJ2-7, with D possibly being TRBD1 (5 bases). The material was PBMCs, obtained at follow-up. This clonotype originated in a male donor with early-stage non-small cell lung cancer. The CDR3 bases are TGCAGCGTTGAATCAGGGTATAACGAGCAGTACTTC. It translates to CSVESGYNEQYF.